This record looks at one TCR beta chain sequence and its context. Its antigen is still unknown. TCRdb keeps only in-frame clones here, not all; method: immunoSEQ multiplex PCR. The profile shows 70,000 to 80,000 clones, roughly 87% of them singletons. The data were obtained in a study of graft-versus-host responses after intestinal transplantation. Study summary: All recipients got anti-thymocyte globulin induction, then tacrolimus and steroids for approximately 3 years. Study-wide points: GvH clones were identified in recipient marrow, with some first appearing in ileum or blood. Circulating GvH clones peaking coincided with falling HvG clones soon after transplant. Some patients had graft-donor T cell macrochimerism, and their allografts showed high graft-versus-host to host-versus-graft clonal ratios.

Sequenced here: unstimulated CD8+ T cells sorted from spleen or lymph node cells, sampled before intestinal transplant. The receptor's source is a human donor who received an intestinal transplant.

This chain's CDR3 is CASGMMRGLRGDTQYF. CDR3 coding DNA: TGTGCCAGTGGCATGATGAGGGGGCTTAGGGGAGATACGCAGTATTTT. The chain has TRBV2 and TRBJ2-3, with TRBD1 matching over 7 bases. V dropped 9 bases and J dropped 5; count of bases not matched to a gene: 17. The CDR3 spans 16 residues. In germline, CDR1 is SNHLY, CDR2 FYNNEI.